This TCR beta chain was recorded in a study of early stage breast cancer tumors. Study-wide background: Invasive lobular carcinomas made up about 35% of the 12 ER+/PR+/HER2- tumors.

CDR3 length equals 15 residues. Trimming took off 6 bases at V and 0 bases at J, with 12 bases between the two ends. Germline V gene sequence: CDR1 LNHDA, CDR2 SQIVND (reference sequence). Each sample had two DNA replicates, approximately 0.5 ug blood or roughly 1.4 ug tissue. Clones were sequenced by immunoSEQ multiplex PCR, and TCRdb holds only the in-frame ones, with some missing. The table includes over 25,000 clones, roughly two thirds detected once. This clone turned up a few times. This TCR came from a person aged 45-65 years with breast cancer. The chain links TRBV19 to TRBJ1-5; TRBD1 might be the D (6 bases). Material for sequencing was blood. CDR3 protein: CASRRTAYSNQPQHF. The CDR3 nucleotides read TGTGCCAGTAGAAGGACAGCCTATAGCAATCAGCCCCAGCATTTT.